The TCR beta chain described here comes from a study of blood T cell repertoires in COVID-19. Across the whole study: PBMCs, B-cell-depleted T cells, or T cells provided the cDNA or gDNA that made up the material.

TCRdb's table, derived via immunoSEQ multiplex PCR, lists solely in-frame clones and lacks some. The sample has hundreds of thousands of clones; 65% to 90% are singletons. The germline CDR1 and CDR2 sequences are SGDLS and YYNGEE. Trimming pared 1 base from V and 0 bases from J, leaving 14 bases between. The length of the CDR3 is 17 residues. Cohort allocation depended upon clinical history that participants reported. The gene calls are TRBV9 and TRBJ1-3; tentative D call: TRBD1 (5 bases). The source is a woman aged 45-65 years with acute COVID-19. The specimen sequenced was PBMCs or T cells enriched from blood (not recorded which). The CDR3 DNA follows: TGTGCCAGCAGCGTATACGGCGACAGCAACTCTGGAAACACCATATATTTT. Translation gives CASSVYGDSNSGNTIYF. Full variable domain (rest looked up from reference TRBV9 and TRBJ1-3): DSGVTQTPKHLITATGQRVTLRCSPRSGDLSVYWYQQSLDQGLQFLIQYYNGEERAKGNILERFSAQQFPDLHSELNLSSLELGDSALYFCASSVYGDSNSGNTIYFGEGSWLTVV.